These 30 T cell receptor beta chains were sequenced from one sample in a study of blood T cells in healthy people across ages. It was with a sample-barcoded 5' primer and a J-beta primer mix that a second PCR of roughly 7 to 11 cycles was run. TCRdb itself ran the 5' RACE reads through MiXCR, one entry per CDR3 protein. This sample has 1 million or so distinct CDR3 sequences; approximately 25% occur once, and the top ten carry about 0.8%. The same specimen was also included in a second study, on T cells of mothers and their children.

The sample was blood. The receptor set was obtained from a girl aged 2-9 years in good health.

The V call is TRBV12-3 or TRBV12-4, the J call TRBJ2-7; TRBD2 matches at 11 bases. V lost 4 bases to trimming and J lost 2 bases; unmatched junction nucleotides: 4. The CDR3 has 15 amino acids. The chain's CDR3 is CASSSGLAEAYEQYF. In DNA form, the CDR3 reads TGTGCCAGCAGTTCGGGACTAGCGGAGGCCTACGAGCAGTACTTC.

The genes are TRBV20-1 and TRBJ2-5; no firm D call. The germline V gene encodes CDR1 DFQATT and CDR2 SNEGSKA (reference sequence). Deletions cut 3 bases from V and 5 bases from J, with 13 bases between. This CDR3 has 13 residues. The CDR3 reads CSARSGYRETQYF. CDR3 DNA: TGCAGTGCTAGGTCCGGTTACCGGGAGACCCAGTACTTC.

This clonotype was counted between two and nine times. Mismatch with germline at one junction end may stem from a read error. The chain is built from TRBV7-7 and TRBJ2-5; D uncertain. CDR3 length equals 13 residues. Germline loops: CDR1 SSHAT, CDR2 FNYEAQ (reference sequence). CDR3: CASSSMPEETQYF. The CDR3 bases are TGTGCTAGCAGCTCAATGCCAGAAGAGACCCAGTACTTC.

In its sample, this clonotype was seen a few times. The V call is TRBV4-1, the J call TRBJ1-2; no definite D call. Germline lookup yields CDR1 MGHRA and CDR2 YSYEKL. The V end lost 2 bases, the J end lost 8 bases, and 18 bases lay between the germline ends. The CDR3 contains 15 residues. This CDR3 reads CASSQPAPGSRGYTF. The CDR3 DNA reads as TGCGCCAGCAGCCAACCAGCGCCGGGATCCAGAGGCTACACCTTC.

Here the CDR3 reads CASRSGFYEQYF. The CDR3 DNA reads as TGCGCCAGCAGGAGCGGGTTCTACGAGCAGTACTTC. The gene calls are TRBV10-2 and TRBJ2-7; tentative D call: TRBD2 (6 bases). CDR1 is WSHSY and CDR2 is SAAADI in the germline V gene. The CDR3 has 12 residues. Trimming took 6 bases from V and 3 from J, leaving 9 bases between them.

This sequence joins TRBV7-9 and TRBJ1-4, with D possibly being TRBD1 (6 bases). CDR1 is SEHNR and CDR2 is FQNEAQ in the germline V gene (reference sequence). V lost 2 bases, J lost 8 bases, and 21 bases lay in between. The CDR3 consists of 17 residues. The CDR3 DNA reads TGTGCCAGCAGCTTAACCTGGACAGCCTACTTTGGGGAAAAACTGTTTTTT. Translation gives CASSLTWTAYFGEKLFF.

This chain uses TRBV20-1 with TRBJ1-2, with D hard to call. In germline, CDR1 is DFQATT, CDR2 SNEGSKA (reference sequence). There are 10 residues in the CDR3. With 5 bases removed from V and 8 bases from J, the gap between germline ends came to 9 bases. The CDR3 spells CSAYGGGYTF. The CDR3 DNA sequence: TGCAGTGCTTACGGAGGGGGCTACACCTTC.

This clonotype was found a few times. This chain connects TRBV4-3 to TRBJ1-2; a weak D match, TRBD1 (6 bases). Germline CDR1 is LGHNA and CDR2 is YSLEER. The CDR3 spans 15 residues. V shed 1 base and J shed 6 bases, with 15 bases lying between them. The DNA for the CDR3 is TGCGCCAGCAGCCAAGCGTATCAGGGGTCTCATGGCTACACCTTC. Its protein product is CASSQAYQGSHGYTF.

The chain uses TRBV13 and TRBJ2-3, with 13 bases lining up with TRBD2. J gave up 4 bases and V 0 bases, and 10 bases lay outside the gene matches. There are 19 residues in the CDR3. CDR1 is PRHDT and CDR2 is FYEKMQ in the germline V gene (reference sequence). CDR3 sequence: CASSLGLTSGGAVADTQYF. CDR3 coding DNA: TGTGCCAGCAGCTTAGGTCTCACTAGCGGGGGGGCAGTGGCAGATACGCAGTATTTT.

With respect to this clonotype: A read error may account for a junction end that differs from germline. The chain couples TRBV12-3 or TRBV12-4 to TRBJ2-7, with 11 bases aligning to TRBD2. This CDR3 region has 14 residues. The CDR3 nucleotides are TGTGCCAGCAGCTTAGCGGGGGGGCAAATCGAGCAGTACTTC. Residues: CASSLAGGQIEQYF.

This clonotype was found a few times. This sequence joins TRBV7-8 and TRBJ1-1; 7 bases are shared with TRBD1. V was clipped by 6 bases and J by 4 bases; unmatched bases: 5. The CDR3 spans 13 residues. Germline V CDR1 and CDR2: SGHVS, FQNEAQ. In DNA, the CDR3 is TGTGCCAGCAGGACAGGGACGGCCACTGAAGCTTTCTTT. This codes for CASRTGTATEAFF.

The chain couples TRBV4-1 to TRBJ2-1, with no clear D. The CDR3 has 15 amino acids. In germline, CDR1 is MGHRA, CDR2 YSYEKL. Trimming removed 3 bases at V and 0 bases at J, with 9 bases between. The CDR3 sequence: CASSQAVSSYNEQFF. In DNA form, the CDR3 reads TGCGCCAGCAGCCAGGCGGTGAGCTCCTACAATGAGCAGTTCTTC.

This clonotype was picked up a small number of times. V gene TRBV28 combines with J gene TRBJ1-6; D uncertain. Germline CDR1 MDHEN, CDR2 SYDVKM. V dropped 5 bases and J dropped 10 bases, with 15 bases sitting between them. The CDR3 is 14 residues long. The chain's CDR3 is CASSKTLIGSPLHF. The CDR3 DNA reads TGTGCCAGCAGTAAGACCCTGATTGGATCACCCCTCCACTTT.

The chain has TRBV7-9 and TRBJ2-5, with D maybe TRBD2 (6 bases). The CDR3 runs to 14 residues. Trimming took 4 bases from V and 11 from J, leaving 20 bases between them. The germline V gene encodes CDR1 SEHNR and CDR2 FQNEAQ (reference sequence). CDR3 nucleotides: TGTGCCAGCAGCTGGACCGGGAGTTTTGGGGAGCAGTACTTC. This translates into CASSWTGSFGEQYF.

This clonotype was seen more than once but under ten times. This chain connects TRBV10-1 to TRBJ2-7; 7 nucleotides match TRBD1. V was pared by 4 bases and J by 0 bases, with 6 bases of the junction left unmatched. Germline CDR1 WNHNN, CDR2 SYGVQD (reference sequence). The CDR3 covers 15 residues. The CDR3 DNA reads as TGCGCCAGCAGTGCCACCGGGACAGCCTCCTACGAGCAGTACTTC. It translates to CASSATGTASYEQYF.

There are a few counts of this clonotype. One end of the junction is discordant with germline, which a read error may explain. The chain uses TRBV7-2 and TRBJ1-2; D remains unclear. The length of the CDR3 is 12 residues. Looked up from germline, CDR1 is SGHTA and CDR2 is FQGNSA. CDR3 nucleotides: TGTGCCAGCAGCTTAGTTGGACTAGTCCCTCTCTTC. Encoded protein: CASSLVGLVPLF.

The chain couples TRBV12-3 or TRBV12-4 to TRBJ2-1; D may correspond to TRBD1 or TRBD2 (5 bases each). V lost 8 bases and J lost 1, with 9 bases in between. The CDR3 runs 13 residues. The CDR3 sequence: CASGGGSYNEQFF. CDR3 coding DNA: TGTGCCAGCGGGGGTGGGTCCTACAATGAGCAGTTCTTC.

This clonotype was counted between two and nine times. The chain couples TRBV3-1 to TRBJ2-1; TRBD2 agrees at 8 bases. Per the germline V gene, CDR1 is LGHDT and CDR2 is YNNKEL (reference sequence). V gave up 3 bases and J gave up 7 bases; unmatched junction bases: 11. The CDR3 sequence is 16 residues long. The DNA for the CDR3 is TGTGCCAGCAGCCATCTCCCCGGGACTAGAAATAATGAGCAGTTCTTC. Its protein product is CASSHLPGTRNNEQFF.

The chain is built from TRBV6-5 and TRBJ1-1; tentatively, D is TRBD1 (6 bases). The germline V and J ends were trimmed by 5 bases and 1 base, with 14 bases remaining between them. Germline loops: CDR1 MNHEY, CDR2 SVGAGI. The CDR3 runs 15 residues. As DNA, the CDR3 is TGTGCCAGCAGTCCTCTCCGGACAGCGAACACTGAAGCTTTCTTT. Protein: CASSPLRTANTEAFF.

The gene calls are TRBV12-3 or TRBV12-4 and TRBJ1-5; D is undetermined. The CDR3 runs to 12 residues. Trimming cost V 3 bases and J 6 bases, with 6 bases left between them. The CDR3 region has the DNA TGTGCCAGCAGTTTTTTTCCTCAGCCCCAGCATTTT. Translating gives CASSFFPQPQHF.

A few counts support this clonotype. V usage is TRBV5-1 and J usage is TRBJ2-7, with 7 bases lining up with TRBD1. The CDR3 is made up of 15 amino acids. Germline CDR1 is SGHRS and CDR2 is YFSETQ. Losses at the gene ends were 1 base for V and 2 bases for J; bases not matched to a gene: 6. Written as DNA, the CDR3 is TGCGCCAGCAGCTTGCGCCCGGGACAGACCTACGAGCAGTACTTC. Translation: CASSLRPGQTYEQYF.

This clonotype has only a few counts. This sequence joins TRBV14 and TRBJ1-3, with a tentative D call TRBD1 (5 bases). Trimming left V 0 bases short and J 5 bases short, with 14 bases between. Germline CDR1 and CDR2: SGHDN and FVKESK. This CDR3 contains 16 residues. The CDR3 sequence: CASSQEGGADRNTIYF. CDR3 sequence (DNA): TGTGCCAGCAGCCAAGAAGGAGGGGCCGACCGAAACACCATATATTTT.

This sequence joins TRBV10-3 and TRBJ1-3; D is uncertain. Germline V gene sequence: CDR1 ENHRY, CDR2 SYGVKD. CDR3 length: 18 amino acids. Trimming stripped 4 bases from V and 0 bases from J, with 19 bases between. The CDR3 DNA reads TGTGCCATCAGTGCCGAAATTTACAGACATTTCTCTGGAAACACCATATATTTT. Encoded protein: CAISAEIYRHFSGNTIYF.

The table lists this clonotype with a few counts. This rearrangement joins TRBV6-1 to TRBJ2-7; TRBD1 is a possible D gene (6 bases). This CDR3 has 11 residues. Germline V gene lookup returns CDR1 MNHNS and CDR2 SASEGT. V was trimmed by 10 bases and J by 3 bases, leaving 10 bases between them. CDR3 in amino acids: CATRGVYEQYF. CDR3 DNA: TGTGCCACCAGGGGAGTCTACGAGCAGTACTTC.

This clonotype has more than one count but fewer than ten. The chain is built from TRBV11-2 and TRBJ2-7, with D uncertain. The ends were cut back, 1 base at V and 6 bases at J, with 10 bases in the middle. The CDR3 is made up of 13 amino acids. From germline, CDR1 is SGHAT and CDR2 FQNNGV. CDR3 loop: CASSLGPRREQYF. In DNA, the CDR3 is TGTGCCAGCAGCTTAGGTCCGAGACGCGAGCAGTACTTC.

This clonotype was counted ten times or more. This chain uses TRBV27 with TRBJ2-5; 8 positions agree with TRBD1. The CDR3 has 16 residues. Per the germline V gene, CDR1 is MNHEY and CDR2 is SMNVEV (reference sequence). With V trimmed by 5 bases and J by 4 bases, 12 bases remained unmatched. In nucleotides, the CDR3 is TGTGCCAGCAGTCCCACCTCAGACAGGGGAGGAGAGACCCAGTACTTC. This translates into CASSPTSDRGGETQYF.

This chain uses TRBV5-1 with TRBJ2-3; D is tentatively TRBD1 or TRBD2 (6 bases each). Germline V gives CDR1 SGHRS, CDR2 YFSETQ. V shed 3 bases and J shed 1 base, with 18 bases lying between them. The CDR3 runs 17 residues. This chain's CDR3 is CASSSGSVGAGTDTQYF. CDR3 nucleotide sequence: TGCGCCAGCAGCTCCGGGAGTGTGGGGGCCGGCACAGATACGCAGTATTTT. Full variable domain (outside the CDR3, taken from reference TRBV5-1 and TRBJ2-3): KAGVTQTPRYLIKTRGQQVTLSCSPISGHRSVSWYQQTPGQGLQFLFEYFSETQRNKGNFPGRFSGRQFSNSRSEMNVSTLELGDSALYLCASSSGSVGAGTDTQYFGPGTRLTVL.

This chain connects TRBV6-2 or TRBV6-3 to TRBJ1-2; D unresolved. CDR3 length equals 12 residues. Germline CDR1 reads MNHEY; CDR2 reads SVGEGT. V lost 2 bases, J lost 8 bases, and 9 bases lay in between. The CDR3 sequence is CASSYPPVGYTF. The CDR3 nucleotides read TGTGCCAGCAGTTACCCACCAGTCGGCTACACCTTC.

This rearrangement joins TRBV4-2 to TRBJ2-1, with no clear D. The J call could be wrong; TRBJ2-5 is a better fit for the DNA end. From germline, CDR1 is LGHNA and CDR2 YNFKEQ. The CDR3 totals 13 residues. CDR3 sequence: CASSPEIEETQYF. CDR3 bases: TGTGCCAGCAGCCCGGAGATAGAAGAGACCCAGTACTTC.

This clonotype was counted between two and nine times. This chain uses TRBV4-1 with TRBJ2-5; a possible D gene is TRBD1 (7 bases). The J call is in doubt because the DNA end fits TRBJ2-7 better. The germline V gene encodes CDR1 MGHRA and CDR2 YSYEKL. CDR3 length: 15 amino acids. DNA of the CDR3: TGCGCCAGCAGCCCTCAGGGGGGATCCTCCTACGAGCAGTACTTC. Translation: CASSPQGGSSYEQYF.